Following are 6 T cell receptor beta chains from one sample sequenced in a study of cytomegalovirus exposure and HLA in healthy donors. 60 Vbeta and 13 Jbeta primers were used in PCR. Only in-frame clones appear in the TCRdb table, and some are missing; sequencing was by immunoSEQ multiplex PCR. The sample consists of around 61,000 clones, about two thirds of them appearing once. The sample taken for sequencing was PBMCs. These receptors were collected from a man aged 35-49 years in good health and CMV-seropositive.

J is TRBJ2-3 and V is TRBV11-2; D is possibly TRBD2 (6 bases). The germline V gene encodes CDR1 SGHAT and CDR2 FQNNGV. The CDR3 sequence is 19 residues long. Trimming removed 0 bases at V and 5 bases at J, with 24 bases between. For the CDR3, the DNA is TGTGCCAGCAGCTTAGATGTTTGGGGACTGCCAACCGGGGGAGATACGCAGTATTTT. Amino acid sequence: CASSLDVWGLPTGGDTQYF.

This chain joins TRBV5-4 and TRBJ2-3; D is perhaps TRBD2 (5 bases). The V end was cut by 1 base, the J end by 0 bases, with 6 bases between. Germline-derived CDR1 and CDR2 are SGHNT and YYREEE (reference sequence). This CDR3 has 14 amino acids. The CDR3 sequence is CASSLPGSTDTQYF. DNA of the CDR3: TGTGCCAGCAGCTTGCCGGGGAGCACAGATACGCAGTATTTT.

DNA of the CDR3: TGTGCCAGCAGCCCTTCTATGGTCGGGGAGCTGTTTTTT. It codes for CASSPSMVGELFF. The J gene is TRBJ2-2, the V gene TRBV14; no reliable D call. The V gene's germline CDR1 is SGHDN and CDR2 FVKESK. The V gene lost 4 bases and the J gene lost 7 bases, with 10 bases spanning the gap. The CDR3 consists of 13 residues. The full variable domain, its missing parts supplied by reference TRBV14 and TRBJ2-2, is EAGVTQFPSHSVIEKGQTVTLRCDPISGHDNLYWYRRVMGKEIKFLLHFVKESKQDESGMPNNRFLAERTGGTYSTLKVQPAELEDSGVYFCASSPSMVGELFFGEGSRLTVL.

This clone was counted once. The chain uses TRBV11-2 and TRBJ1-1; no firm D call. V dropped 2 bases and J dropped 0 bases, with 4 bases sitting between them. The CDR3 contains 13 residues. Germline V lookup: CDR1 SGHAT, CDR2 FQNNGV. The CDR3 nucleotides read TGTGCCAGCAGCTTATTAATGAACACTGAAGCTTTCTTT. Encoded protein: CASSLLMNTEAFF.

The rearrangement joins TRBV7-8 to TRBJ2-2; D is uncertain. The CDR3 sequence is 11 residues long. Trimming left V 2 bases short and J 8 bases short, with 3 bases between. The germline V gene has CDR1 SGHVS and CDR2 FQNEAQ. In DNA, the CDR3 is TGTGCCAGCAGCTTACTTGGGGAGCTGTTTTTT. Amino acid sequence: CASSLLGELFF. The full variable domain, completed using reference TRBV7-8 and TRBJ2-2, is GAGVSQSPRYKVAKRGQDVALRCDPISGHVSLFWYQQALGQGPEFLTYFQNEAQLDKSGLPSDRFFAERPEGSVSTLKIQRTQQEDSAVYLCASSLLGELFFGEGSRLTVL.

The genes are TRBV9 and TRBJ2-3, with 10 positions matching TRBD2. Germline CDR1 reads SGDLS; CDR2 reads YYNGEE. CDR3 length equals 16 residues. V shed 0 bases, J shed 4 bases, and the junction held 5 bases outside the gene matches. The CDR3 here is CASSVDPSGGADTQYF. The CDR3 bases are TGTGCCAGCAGCGTAGATCCTAGCGGGGGCGCAGATACGCAGTATTTT.